This T cell receptor (beta chain) was identified in a study of blood T cell repertoires in COVID-19. Study-wide context: Acute-phase and convalescent COVID-19 samples originated in the United States, Italy and Spain. PBMCs, B-cell-depleted T cells, or T cells were the source of the cDNA or gDNA that made up the material.

V was shortened by 4 bases and J by 4 bases, with 8 bases between the two germline ends. The CDR3 covers 12 residues. Germline CDR1 is SGDLS and CDR2 is YYNGEE. In the source study's methods: Estimation of nucleated cell counts relied on the amplification of reference gene primers. This table comes from immunoSEQ multiplex PCR, and its TCRdb copy is limited to in-frame clones, with some not included. The D gene and trimming were derived from the DNA, and the V and J assignments and clone size from that table. The sample contains tens of thousands of clones, approximately 89% of which appear only once.

The TCR was taken from an older woman with active COVID-19. J is TRBJ2-5 and V is TRBV9; a weak D match, TRBD2 (5 bases). Source material: peripheral blood. The DNA of the CDR3 is TGTGCCAGCAGCCCAGAGGGAGAGACCCAGTACTTC. It translates to CASSPEGETQYF.